The rows below give T cell receptor beta chains drawn from one sample of a study of Ad26.COV2.S vaccination and SARS-CoV-2 variants. Libraries were prepared by immunoSEQ multiplex PCR; TCRdb keeps only in-frame clonotypes and omits some of them. The repertoire holds about 350,000 clones, with approximately 86% as singletons. Specimen: peripheral blood, collected in a trial of Ad26.COV2.S vaccine versus placebo. These receptors were taken from a person between 18 and 65 years old who received the Ad26.COV2.S COVID-19 vaccine or a placebo. The CDR3 runs from the conserved cysteine through the conserved F or W. A D gene is named only where the DNA matches it firmly. Clone sizes are given selectively: once, few, many, or a class where the clone is expanded.

J	D	V	size	CDR3	DNA
TRBJ2-1	-	TRBV4-3	once	CASSQEGGGIYNEQFF	TGCGCCAGCAGCCAAGAGGGGGGCGGGATCTACAATGAGCAGTTCTTC
TRBJ2-1	TRBD2	TRBV6-5	once	CASRPQAGAYNEQFF	TGTGCCAGCAGGCCCCAGGCGGGAGCCTACAATGAGCAGTTCTTC
TRBJ2-7	TRBD2	TRBV6-5	few	CASSIAGGGYEQYF	TGTGCCAGCAGCATAGCGGGAGGGGGCTACGAGCAGTACTTC
TRBJ1-4	TRBD1	TRBV28	-	CASSLPVGQGKEKLFF	TGTGCCAGCAGTTTACCGGTAGGACAGGGGAAAGAAAAACTGTTTTTT
TRBJ1-5	TRBD1	TRBV10-2	-	CASMPGQGTYSNQPQHF	TGCGCCAGCATGCCGGGACAGGGCACATATAGCAATCAGCCCCAGCATTTT
TRBJ1-2	-	TRBV3-1/TRBV3-2	-	CASSQEVAVSYGYTF	TGTGCCAGCAGCCAAGAAGTCGCAGTATCCTATGGCTACACCTTC
TRBJ1-4	-	TRBV18	-	CASSPLATNEKLFF	TGTGCCAGCTCACCATTAGCAACTAATGAAAAACTGTTTTTT
TRBJ2-6	-	TRBV28	-	CASGMGGSGANVLTF	TGTGCCAGCGGGATGGGGGGCTCTGGGGCCAACGTCCTGACTTTC
TRBJ1-3	TRBD1	TRBV28	-	CASSSSGQASGNTIYF	TGTGCCAGCAGCTCCTCCGGACAGGCCTCTGGAAACACCATATATTTT
TRBJ1-1	-	TRBV5-1	few	CASSLREGSGTEAFF	TGCGCCAGCAGCTTGAGAGAGGGGTCGGGCACTGAAGCTTTCTTT
TRBJ1-1	-	TRBV9	-	CASSAGGENTEAFF	TGTGCCAGCAGCGCGGGGGGCGAGAACACTGAAGCTTTCTTT
TRBJ1-5	-	TRBV28	medium-sized	CASRTPGPDQPQHF	TGTGCCAGCAGGACCCCGGGGCCAGATCAGCCCCAGCATTTT
TRBJ2-5	-	TRBV4-1	-	CASSPREGEETQYF	TGCGCCAGCAGCCCTAGGGAAGGGGAAGAGACCCAGTACTTC
TRBJ1-2	-	TRBV19	few	CASSTDRRSYGYTF	TGTGCCAGTAGTACCGATCGACGATCCTATGGCTACACCTTC
TRBJ2-5	-	TRBV28	-	CASNSRGGGRETQYF	TGTGCCAGCAACTCCAGGGGGGGTGGTCGAGAGACCCAGTACTTC
TRBJ1-1	-	TRBV11-1	-	CASSTLGAEAFF	TGTGCCAGCAGTACCCTCGGAGCCGAAGCTTTCTTT
TRBJ2-5	-	TRBV11-1	-	CASSKDRLEETQYF	TGTGCCAGCAGCAAGGACAGATTGGAAGAGACCCAGTACTTC
TRBJ2-2	-	TRBV9	-	CASSPVGALTGELFF	TGTGCCAGCAGCCCAGTGGGGGCCTTAACCGGGGAGCTGTTTTTT
TRBJ2-3	-	TRBV19	-	CASSIDLASGDTQYF	TGTGCCAGTAGTATAGATCTAGCGTCCGGAGATACGCAGTATTTT
TRBJ2-1	-	TRBV28	-	CASSLLQGSSYNEQFF	TGTGCCAGCAGTTTATTACAGGGAAGCTCCTACAATGAGCAGTTCTTC
TRBJ2-4	-	TRBV3-1/TRBV3-2	-	CASSQGLAKNIQYF	TGTGCCAGCAGCCAAGGGTTAGCCAAAAACATTCAGTACTTC
TRBJ2-3	-	TRBV6-4	-	CASSDGLKSDTQYF	TGTGCCAGCAGCGACGGGTTGAAATCGGATACGCAGTATTTT